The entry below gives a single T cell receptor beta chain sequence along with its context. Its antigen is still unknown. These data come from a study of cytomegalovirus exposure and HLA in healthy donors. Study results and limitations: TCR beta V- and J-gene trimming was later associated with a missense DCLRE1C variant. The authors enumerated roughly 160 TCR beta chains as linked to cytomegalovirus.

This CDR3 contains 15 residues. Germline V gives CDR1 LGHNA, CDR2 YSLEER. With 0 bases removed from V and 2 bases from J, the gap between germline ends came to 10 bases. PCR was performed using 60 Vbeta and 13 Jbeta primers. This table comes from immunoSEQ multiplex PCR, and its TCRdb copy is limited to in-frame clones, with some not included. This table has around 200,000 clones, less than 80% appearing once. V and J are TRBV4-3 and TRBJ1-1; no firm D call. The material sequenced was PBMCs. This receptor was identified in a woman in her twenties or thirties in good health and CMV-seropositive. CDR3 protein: CASSQDVTANTEAFF. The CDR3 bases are TGCGCCAGCAGCCAAGATGTTACAGCAAACACTGAAGCTTTCTTT.